This entry is about one T cell receptor (beta chain). Participant-reported clinical history was the basis for cohort assignment. Original data processing: Amplification with reference gene primers provided the estimates of nucleated cell counts. Repertoires were generated with immunoSEQ multiplex PCR, while TCRdb's copy carries only in-frame clones and drops some. V, J and clone size derive from that table, while D and trimming were established from the DNA sequence. The sample shows roughly 180,000 clones, around 79% of them seen only once. Trimming removed 4 bases from V and 4 bases from J; junction bases left unmatched: 7. Germline assignment: CDR1 SGHRS and CDR2 YFSETQ. The CDR3 runs to 15 residues. These data come from a study of blood T cell repertoires in COVID-19.

Sequences were obtained from PBMCs or T cells enriched from blood (not recorded which). The chain carries TRBV5-1 and TRBJ2-3, with 9 bases fitting TRBD2. The clonotype was recovered from a middle-aged man who had recovered from COVID-19. CDR3 in DNA: TGCGCCAGCAGCAGAGCGGGGGGTTATGCAGATACGCAGTATTTT. Translating it yields CASSRAGGYADTQYF.